This TCR beta chain was recovered during a study of T cell repertoires in cytomegalovirus infection. About the research overall: CMV infection and matching HLA type were both indicated by public TCR beta signatures.

From germline, CDR1 is SGHTA and CDR2 FQGNSA. CDR3 size: 16 residues. With V trimmed by 5 bases and J by 4 bases, 9 bases remained unmatched. This clonotype was observed a handful of times. Its antigen is still unknown. TCRdb re-analysed the reads in MiXCR, keeping a single row per CDR3 protein. The sample contains more than 90,000 distinct CDR3 sequences, around 10% of which appear only once. General study findings and limits: Pooled public TCR beta family frequency picked out CMV carriers with the relevant HLA. Dominant in the ex vivo response were TCR beta clonotypes restricted by HLA-C and specific for CMV.

The sequence derives from a human donor in good health (CMV status not recorded). Some clones in this sample may be carry-over from other donors' samples. Input material: PBMCs, sequenced either directly or after in vitro stimulation (not recorded which). This sequence joins TRBV7-2 and TRBJ2-3; TRBD1 matches at 10 bases. CDR3 residues: CASSPRQGAKSDTQYF. Here the CDR3 DNA reads TGTGCCAGCAGCCCCCGACAGGGGGCAAAATCAGATACGCAGTATTTT.